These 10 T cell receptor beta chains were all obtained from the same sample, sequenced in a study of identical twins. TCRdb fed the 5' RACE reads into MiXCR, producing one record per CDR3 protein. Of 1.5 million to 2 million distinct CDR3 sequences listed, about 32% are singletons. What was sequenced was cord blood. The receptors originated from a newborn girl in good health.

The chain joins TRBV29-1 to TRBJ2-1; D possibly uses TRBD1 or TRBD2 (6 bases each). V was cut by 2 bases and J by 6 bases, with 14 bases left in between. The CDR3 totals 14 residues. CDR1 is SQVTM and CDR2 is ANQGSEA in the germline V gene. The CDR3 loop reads CSVEIPGGGNEQFF. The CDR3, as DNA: TGCAGCGTTGAAATTCCTGGAGGGGGCAATGAGCAGTTCTTC.

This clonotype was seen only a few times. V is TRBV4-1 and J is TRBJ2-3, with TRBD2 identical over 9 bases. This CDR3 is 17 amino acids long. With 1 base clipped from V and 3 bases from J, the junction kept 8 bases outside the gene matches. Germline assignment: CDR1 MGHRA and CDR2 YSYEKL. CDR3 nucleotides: TGCGCCAGCAGCCAAGTCTTGCGGGGGGGCGGTACAGATACGCAGTATTTT. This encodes CASSQVLRGGGTDTQYF.

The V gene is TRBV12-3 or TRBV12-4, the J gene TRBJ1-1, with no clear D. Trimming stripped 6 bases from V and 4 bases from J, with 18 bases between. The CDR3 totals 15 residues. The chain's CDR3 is CASRLTGSRGTEAFF. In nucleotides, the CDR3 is TGTGCCAGCAGACTAACCGGGAGCCGAGGCACTGAAGCTTTCTTT.

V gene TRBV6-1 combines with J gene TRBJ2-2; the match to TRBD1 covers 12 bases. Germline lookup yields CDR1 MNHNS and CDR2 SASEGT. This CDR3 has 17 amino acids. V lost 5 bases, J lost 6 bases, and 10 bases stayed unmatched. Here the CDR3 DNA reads TGTGCCAGCAGTACCGGGACAGGGGGCATAGTATCCGGGGAGCTGTTTTTT. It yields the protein CASSTGTGGIVSGELFF.

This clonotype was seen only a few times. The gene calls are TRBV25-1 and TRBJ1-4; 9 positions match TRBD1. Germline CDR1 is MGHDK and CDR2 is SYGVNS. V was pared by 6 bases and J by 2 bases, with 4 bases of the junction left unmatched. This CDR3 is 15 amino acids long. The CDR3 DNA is TGTGCCAGCAGGGACAGGGGATGGACTAATGAAAAACTGTTTTTT. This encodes CASRDRGWTNEKLFF. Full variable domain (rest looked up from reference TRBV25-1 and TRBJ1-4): EADIYQTPRYLVIGTGKKITLECSQTMGHDKMYWYQQDPGMELHLIHYSYGVNSTEKGDLSSESTVSRIRTEHFPLTLESARPSHTSQYLCASRDRGWTNEKLFFGSGTQLSVL.

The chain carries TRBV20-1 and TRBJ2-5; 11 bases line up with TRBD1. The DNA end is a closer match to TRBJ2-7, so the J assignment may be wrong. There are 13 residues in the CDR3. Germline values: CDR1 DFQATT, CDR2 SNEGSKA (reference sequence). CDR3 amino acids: CSATGTGGNEQYF. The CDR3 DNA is TGCAGTGCTACCGGGACAGGGGGAAACGAGCAGTACTTC.

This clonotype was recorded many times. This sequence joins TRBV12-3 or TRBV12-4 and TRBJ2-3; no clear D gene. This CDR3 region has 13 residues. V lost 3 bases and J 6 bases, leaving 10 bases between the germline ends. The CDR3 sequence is CASSLTPWDTQYF. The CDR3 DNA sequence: TGTGCCAGCAGTTTGACCCCTTGGGATACGCAGTATTTT.

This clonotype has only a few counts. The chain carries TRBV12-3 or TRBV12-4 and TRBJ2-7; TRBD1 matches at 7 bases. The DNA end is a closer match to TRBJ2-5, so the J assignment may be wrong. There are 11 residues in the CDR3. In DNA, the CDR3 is TGTGCCAGCAGTAACAGGGGGACCCAGTACTTC. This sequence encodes CASSNRGTQYF.

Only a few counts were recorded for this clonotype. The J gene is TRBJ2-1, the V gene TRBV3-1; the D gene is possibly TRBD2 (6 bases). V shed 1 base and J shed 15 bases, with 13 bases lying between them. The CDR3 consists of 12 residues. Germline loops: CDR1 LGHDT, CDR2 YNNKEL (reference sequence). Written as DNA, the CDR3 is TGTGCCAGCAGCCAAGTGCGGGATCAACGGTTCTTC. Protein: CASSQVRDQRFF.

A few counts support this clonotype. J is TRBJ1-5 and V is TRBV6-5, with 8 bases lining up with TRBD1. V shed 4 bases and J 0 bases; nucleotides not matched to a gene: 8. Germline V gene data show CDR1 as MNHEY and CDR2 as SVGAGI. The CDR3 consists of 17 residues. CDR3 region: CASSSLRTGPSNQPQHF. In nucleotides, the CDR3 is TGTGCCAGCAGTTCACTAAGGACAGGGCCTAGCAATCAGCCCCAGCATTTT.